This T cell receptor beta chain was sequenced during a study of T cell repertoires in cytomegalovirus infection. Across the study: It was the public TCR beta signatures that indicated both CMV infection and matching HLA type. Findings and caveats of the study: Cumulative public TCR beta family frequency identified carriers of CMV plus the relevant HLA. Within the response measured ex vivo, HLA-C-restricted CMV-specific TCR beta clonotypes were dominant.

From germline, CDR1 is SGHTA and CDR2 FQGTGA. V was shortened by 4 bases and J by 7 bases, with 11 bases between the two germline ends. The CDR3 totals 14 residues. TCRdb called the reads again in MiXCR, with one record for every CDR3 protein. The table lists 200,000 to 300,000 distinct CDR3 sequences, roughly 15% of them singletons, with 7.5% to 10% in the top ten. This clonotype was seen only a few times. No antigen is known for it. The rearrangement joins TRBV7-3 to TRBJ1-6; no clear D. The sequencing sample was made of PBMCs. The source is a human donor in good health (CMV status not recorded). Some clones in this sample may be carry-over from other donors' samples. CDR3 protein: CASSWNAGNSPLHF. The CDR3 bases are TGTGCCAGCAGCTGGAACGCCGGAAATTCACCCCTCCACTTT. Complete variable domain (other parts from reference TRBV7-3 and TRBJ1-6): GAGVSQTPSNKVTEKGKYVELRCDPISGHTALYWYRQSLGQGPEFLIYFQGTGAADDSGLPNDRFFAVRPEGSVSTLKIQRTERGDSAVYLCASSWNAGNSPLHFGNGTRLTVT.